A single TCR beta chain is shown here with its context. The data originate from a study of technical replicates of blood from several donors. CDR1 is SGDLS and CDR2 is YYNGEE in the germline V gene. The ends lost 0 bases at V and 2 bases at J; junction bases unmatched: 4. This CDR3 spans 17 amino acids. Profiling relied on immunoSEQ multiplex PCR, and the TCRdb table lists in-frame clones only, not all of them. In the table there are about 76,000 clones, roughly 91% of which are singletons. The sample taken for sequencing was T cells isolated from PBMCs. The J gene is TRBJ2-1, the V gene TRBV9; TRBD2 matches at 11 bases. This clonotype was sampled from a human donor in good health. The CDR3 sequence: CASSVELAGGAYNEQFF. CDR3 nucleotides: TGTGCCAGCAGCGTAGAGCTAGCGGGAGGAGCCTACAATGAGCAGTTCTTC.